The T cell receptor beta chain under discussion was sequenced for a study of blood T cell repertoires in COVID-19. Study-wide context: Both acute and convalescent COVID-19 samples were obtained from the United States, Italy and Spain.

Trimming removed 0 bases from V and 1 base from J, with 11 bases in between. CDR1 is SGHDT and CDR2 is YYEEEE in the germline V gene. This CDR3 has 16 residues. Using immunoSEQ multiplex PCR, the repertoire was profiled, and TCRdb retains in-frame clones only, with some absent. This table holds 90,000 to 120,000 clones, around 90% found once. The sequence was collected from a human donor in a cohort sampled during active COVID-19. Sequenced sample: peripheral blood. The rearrangement joins TRBV5-6 to TRBJ2-1; the D is unclear. As DNA, the CDR3 is TGTGCCAGCAGCTTGGCCTCGTCAGTTTCCTACAATGAGCAGTTCTTC. Translating gives CASSLASSVSYNEQFF.